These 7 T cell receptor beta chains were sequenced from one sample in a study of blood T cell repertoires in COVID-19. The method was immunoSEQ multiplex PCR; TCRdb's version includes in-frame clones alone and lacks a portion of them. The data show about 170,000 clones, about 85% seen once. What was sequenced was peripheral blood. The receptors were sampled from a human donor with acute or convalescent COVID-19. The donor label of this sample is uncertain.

CDR3 sequence (DNA): TGTGCCAGCAGTGAAGGGTTTAGCGGGGGCCTGCTGGGGCAGTATTTT. As protein: CASSEGFSGGLLGQYF. The chain combines TRBV6-1 with TRBJ2-3; 9 bases match TRBD2. The V and J ends lost 1 base and 11 bases, in that order; junction bases with no gene match: 13. The CDR3 runs 16 residues. Germline V gene lookup returns CDR1 MNHNS and CDR2 SASEGT.

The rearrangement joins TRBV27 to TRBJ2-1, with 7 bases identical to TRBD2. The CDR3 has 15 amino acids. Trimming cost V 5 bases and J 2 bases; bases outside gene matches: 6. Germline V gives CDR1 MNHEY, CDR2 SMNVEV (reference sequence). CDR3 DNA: TGTGCCAGCAGTCCGCGTGGGGGGGCCTACAATGAGCAGTTCTTC. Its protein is CASSPRGGAYNEQFF.

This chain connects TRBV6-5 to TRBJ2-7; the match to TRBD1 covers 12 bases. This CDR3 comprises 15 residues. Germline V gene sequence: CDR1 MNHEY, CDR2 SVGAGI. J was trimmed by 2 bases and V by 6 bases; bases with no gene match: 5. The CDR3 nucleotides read TGTGCCAGCAGACCGGGACAGGGGGCGCCCTACGAGCAGTACTTC. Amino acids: CASRPGQGAPYEQYF.

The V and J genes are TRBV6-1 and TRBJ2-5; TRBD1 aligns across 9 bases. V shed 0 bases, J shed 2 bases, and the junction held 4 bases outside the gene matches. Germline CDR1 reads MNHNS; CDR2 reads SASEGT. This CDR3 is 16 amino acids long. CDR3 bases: TGTGCCAGCAGTGAAGCGGGAGACAGGGGGCAAGAGACCCAGTACTTC. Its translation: CASSEAGDRGQETQYF.

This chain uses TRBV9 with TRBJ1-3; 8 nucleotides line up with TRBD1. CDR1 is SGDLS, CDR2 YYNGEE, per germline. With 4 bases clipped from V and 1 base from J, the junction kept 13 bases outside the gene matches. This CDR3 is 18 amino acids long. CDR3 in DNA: TGTGCCAGCAGCCGCCGTGCGACAGGGGAGCGGTCTGGAAACACCATATATTTT. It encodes CASSRRATGERSGNTIYF.

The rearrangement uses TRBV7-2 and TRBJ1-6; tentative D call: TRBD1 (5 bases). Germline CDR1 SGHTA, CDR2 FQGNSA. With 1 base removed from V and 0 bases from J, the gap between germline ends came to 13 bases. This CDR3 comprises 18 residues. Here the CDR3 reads CASSLGRQFSSYNSPLHF. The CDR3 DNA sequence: TGTGCCAGCAGCTTAGGCAGACAGTTTAGCTCCTATAATTCACCCCTCCACTTT.

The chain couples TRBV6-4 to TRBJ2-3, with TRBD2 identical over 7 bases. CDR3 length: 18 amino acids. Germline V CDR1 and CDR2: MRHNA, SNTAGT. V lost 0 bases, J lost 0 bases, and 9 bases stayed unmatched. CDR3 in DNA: TGTGCCAGCAGTGACTCCTTTACGACTAGCCGGAGCACAGATACGCAGTATTTT. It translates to CASSDSFTTSRSTDTQYF.